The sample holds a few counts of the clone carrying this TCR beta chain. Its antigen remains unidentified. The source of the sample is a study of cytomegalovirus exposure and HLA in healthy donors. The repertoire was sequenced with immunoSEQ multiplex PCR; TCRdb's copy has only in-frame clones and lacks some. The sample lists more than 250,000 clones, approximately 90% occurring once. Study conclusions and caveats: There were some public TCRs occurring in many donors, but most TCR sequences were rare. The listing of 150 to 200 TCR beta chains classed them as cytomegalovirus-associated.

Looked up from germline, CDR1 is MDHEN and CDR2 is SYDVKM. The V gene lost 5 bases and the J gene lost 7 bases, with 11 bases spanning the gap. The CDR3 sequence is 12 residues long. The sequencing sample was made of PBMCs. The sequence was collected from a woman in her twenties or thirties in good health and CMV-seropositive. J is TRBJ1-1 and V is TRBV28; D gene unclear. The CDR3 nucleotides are TGTGCCAGCAGTCGAGCATTTTATGAAGCTTTCTTT. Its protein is CASSRAFYEAFF.